These 20 T cell receptor beta chains share one sample of origin, sequenced in a study of regulatory T cells in long-lasting Graves disease. Specified time point: persistent/refractory GD, antithyroid drugs over 5 years with positive TRAb. Making the TCR library involved RNA that had been extracted from PBMCs. Assembly of TCR beta libraries relied on iRepertoire HTBI primers together with Arm-PCR of CDR3 regions. TCRdb recomputed calls from the multiplex PCR reads with MiXCR, one row per CDR3 protein. The table shows some 330,000 distinct CDR3 sequences, with 20% to 25% occurring only once. Sequences were derived from peripheral blood mononuclear cells (PBMCs), sampled when the disease was refractory, from a patient treated with antithyroid drugs. These receptors were obtained from a woman aged 40 to 50 with Graves disease.

The chain is built from TRBV5-1 and TRBJ2-5; 7 bases align to TRBD1. Trimming cost V 3 bases and J 1 base; bases outside gene matches: 12. The CDR3 spans 17 residues. Per the germline V gene, CDR1 is SGHRS and CDR2 is YFSETQ. CDR3 residues: CASSSAENRGAQETQYF. In nucleotides, the CDR3 is TGCGCCAGCAGCTCCGCGGAAAACAGGGGCGCCCAAGAGACCCAGTACTTC.

This clonotype was recorded many times. V and J are TRBV7-2 and TRBJ2-7; 9 bases fit TRBD2. V shed 6 bases, J shed 2 bases, and the junction held 5 bases outside the gene matches. The CDR3 totals 14 residues. Germline V gives CDR1 SGHTA, CDR2 FQGNSA. Here the CDR3 reads CASSVAGGPYEQYF. DNA of the CDR3: TGTGCCAGCAGTGTGGCGGGAGGGCCCTACGAGCAGTACTTC.

This clonotype was picked up many times. The chain couples TRBV7-2 to TRBJ2-5; a possible D gene is TRBD2 (6 bases). Germline loops: CDR1 SGHTA, CDR2 FQGNSA. Trimming removed 5 bases at V and 5 bases at J, with 12 bases between. The CDR3 length is 13 residues. CDR3 nucleotide sequence: TGTGCCAGCAGCCACCCGGGGGTGGAGACCCAGTACTTC. It is translated as CASSHPGVETQYF.

This clonotype was seen at least ten times. The chain employs TRBV7-8 and TRBJ1-4; D gene unclear. CDR1 and CDR2 from the germline V gene are SGHVS and FQNEAQ. The V end lost 0 bases, the J end lost 8 bases, and 7 bases lay between the germline ends. The CDR3 covers 13 residues. CDR3 coding DNA: TGTGCCAGCAGCTTAGCGCGAACCGAAAAACTGTTTTTT. It specifies CASSLARTEKLFF. Based on the CDR3 plus reference TRBV7-8 and TRBJ1-4, the full variable domain is GAGVSQSPRYKVAKRGQDVALRCDPISGHVSLFWYQQALGQGPEFLTYFQNEAQLDKSGLPSDRFFAERPEGSVSTLKIQRTQQEDSAVYLCASSLARTEKLFFGSGTQLSVL.

The V and J genes are TRBV20-1 and TRBJ1-4, with D perhaps TRBD1 (6 bases). Germline CDR1 reads DFQATT; CDR2 reads SNEGSKA (reference sequence). The V gene lost 5 bases and the J gene lost 6 bases, with 16 bases spanning the gap. This CDR3 is built from 14 residues. The CDR3 protein is CSASGGPSDEKLFF. The CDR3 nucleotides read TGCAGTGCTTCGGGGGGGCCCAGTGATGAAAAACTGTTTTTT.

This clonotype was recorded a few times. The rearrangement links TRBV10-2 to TRBJ2-7; 10 positions agree with TRBD2. With V trimmed by 3 bases and J by 0 bases, 2 bases remained unmatched. This CDR3 comprises 15 residues. Germline loops: CDR1 WSHSY, CDR2 SAAADI. Written as DNA, the CDR3 is TGCGCCAGCAGTGATCCTAGCGGGAGCTCCTACGAGCAGTACTTC. Protein product: CASSDPSGSSYEQYF.

The V call is TRBV18, the J call TRBJ1-1, with D perhaps matching TRBD1 (6 bases). The CDR3 consists of 14 residues. Trimming shortened V by 6 bases and J by 8 bases, and 19 bases separated the two germline ends. Germline values: CDR1 KGHSH, CDR2 LQKENI. The CDR3 bases are TGTGCCAGCTCCACGACAGGAGGTAGACCGGAAGCTTTCTTT. Its protein product is CASSTTGGRPEAFF. Looking up the rest from reference TRBV18 and TRBJ1-1 gives the full variable domain: NAGVMQNPRHLVRRRGQEARLRCSPMKGHSHVYWYRQLPEEGLKFMVYLQKENIIDESGMPKERFSAEFPKEGPSILRIQQVVRGDSAAYFCASSTTGGRPEAFFGQGTRLTVV.

This clonotype was counted at least ten times. The J gene is TRBJ1-5, the V gene TRBV28; D unclear. The CDR3 covers 11 residues. Germline CDR1 is MDHEN and CDR2 is SYDVKM. V was cut by 5 bases and J by 8 bases, with 7 bases left in between. The CDR3 nucleotides are TGTGCCAGCAGTGATGGGAAGCCCCAGCATTTT. As protein: CASSDGKPQHF.

This clonotype was detected ten times or more. The chain carries TRBV13 and TRBJ2-7; D uncertain. V gave up 0 bases and J gave up 2 bases, with 8 bases separating them. The CDR3 runs 14 residues. Germline V gene data show CDR1 as PRHDT and CDR2 as FYEKMQ (reference sequence). This chain's CDR3 is CASSLGESPYEQYF. For the CDR3, the DNA is TGTGCCAGCAGCTTAGGGGAGTCTCCCTACGAGCAGTACTTC.

This clonotype was seen repeatedly, ten times or more. The CDR3 protein is CASSLQGFQNIQYF. The DNA for the CDR3 is TGTGCCAGCAGCTTACAGGGTTTCCAAAACATTCAGTACTTC. V and J are TRBV11-2 and TRBJ2-4, with a possible D match to TRBD1 (5 bases). V gave up 2 bases and J gave up 5 bases, with 10 bases separating them. This CDR3 region has 14 residues. Germline V CDR1 and CDR2: SGHAT, FQNNGV.

This clonotype was detected only a few times. The chain employs TRBV28 and TRBJ2-6; D ambiguous. Looked up from germline, CDR1 is MDHEN and CDR2 is SYDVKM. The germline V and J ends were trimmed by 4 bases and 0 bases, with 10 bases remaining between them. This CDR3 spans 16 amino acids. The CDR3 bases are TGTGCCAGCAGTTACGGGCAGACCTCTGGGGCCAACGTCCTGACTTTC. This gives the protein CASSYGQTSGANVLTF.

This clonotype was found a few times. This sequence joins TRBV6-1 and TRBJ1-1; 7 bases match TRBD1. The CDR3 covers 13 residues. Germline CDR1 and CDR2: MNHNS and SASEGT. J gave up 1 base and V 8 bases, and 4 bases lay outside the gene matches. In DNA, the CDR3 is TGTGCCAGCGGCAGACAGGGGAACACTGAAGCTTTCTTT. Protein product: CASGRQGNTEAFF.

This clonotype was counted many times. The chain joins TRBV28 to TRBJ2-7, with 10 bases that match TRBD2. Germline V gene data show CDR1 as MDHEN and CDR2 as SYDVKM. The CDR3 sequence is 16 residues long. V was clipped by 5 bases and J by 3 bases; unmatched bases: 10. This chain's CDR3 is CASSDLSGRAVYEQYF. The CDR3 DNA reads TGTGCCAGCAGTGACCTAAGCGGGAGGGCCGTCTACGAGCAGTACTTC.

V usage is TRBV4-1 and J usage is TRBJ1-3, with TRBD1 identical over 8 bases. CDR3 size: 16 residues. V lost 3 bases, J lost 5 bases, and 9 bases stayed unmatched. Germline CDR1 and CDR2: MGHRA and YSYEKL. The CDR3 nucleotides are TGCGCCAGCAGCCATCTTGGACAGGGTGCGAGAAACACCATATATTTT. Protein product: CASSHLGQGARNTIYF.

This clonotype was observed a handful of times. The V gene is TRBV7-2, the J gene TRBJ2-5; perhaps TRBD1 as D (6 bases). The germline gives CDR1 SGHTA, CDR2 FQGNSA. V dropped 7 bases and J dropped 10 bases, with 22 bases sitting between them. The CDR3 is 14 amino acids. In DNA form, the CDR3 reads TGTGCCAGCACCACGCACAGGGTGTGGATTGACCAGTACTTC. It translates to CASTTHRVWIDQYF.

This clonotype was found many times. J is TRBJ2-7 and V is TRBV6-1, with TRBD1 as a possible D gene (6 bases). Between the trimmed V and J ends, which lost 5 bases and 4 bases, there was a span of 30 bases. CDR3 size: 19 residues. Germline V gene sequence: CDR1 MNHNS, CDR2 SASEGT. Here the CDR3 DNA reads TGTGCCAGCAGTCGACCCTCGCCTGTCCTCAGGGGAAGGGTTTACGAGCAGTACTTC. Amino acid sequence: CASSRPSPVLRGRVYEQYF.

The chain is built from TRBV14 and TRBJ2-3; no clear D. The CDR3 sequence is 19 residues long. The germline V and J ends were trimmed by 0 bases and 0 bases, with 19 bases remaining between them. Germline CDR1 and CDR2: SGHDN and FVKESK. In nucleotides, the CDR3 is TGTGCCAGCAGCCAAGATGTTGCTTTCGGCGGTTTTAGCACAGATACGCAGTATTTT. Translation gives CASSQDVAFGGFSTDTQYF.

The CDR3 DNA reads TGTGCCAGCAGTTTTCGGACAGGGATCATATCCAACTATGGCTACACCTTC. It yields the protein CASSFRTGIISNYGYTF. The chain is built from TRBV28 and TRBJ1-2; the match to TRBD1 covers 8 bases. V shed 3 bases and J 2 bases; nucleotides not matched to a gene: 11. CDR3 size: 17 residues. Germline assignment: CDR1 MDHEN and CDR2 SYDVKM.

The chain joins TRBV24-1 to TRBJ1-1, with 7 bases fitting TRBD1. Losses at the gene ends were 2 bases for V and 3 bases for J; bases not matched to a gene: 2. CDR3 size: 14 residues. Germline V gene lookup returns CDR1 KGHDR and CDR2 SFDVKD. CDR3 protein: CATSDSGTDTEAFF. CDR3 coding DNA: TGTGCCACCAGTGATTCAGGGACAGACACTGAAGCTTTCTTT.

The V call is TRBV5-1, the J call TRBJ2-7; TRBD1 matches 8 bases. This CDR3 is built from 17 residues. CDR1 and CDR2 from the germline V gene are SGHRS and YFSETQ. Trimming cost V 3 bases and J 3 bases; bases outside gene matches: 14. The CDR3 is CASSSKPRTGNLYEQYF. The CDR3 DNA follows: TGCGCCAGCAGCTCTAAACCTAGGACAGGGAACCTCTACGAGCAGTACTTC.